This is a list of T cell receptor beta chains from one sample in a study of T cells in Graves' hyperthyroidism and ophthalmopathy. TCRdb passed the multiplex PCR reads through MiXCR, listing each CDR3 protein once. The sample yields approximately 49,000 distinct CDR3 sequences, roughly 56% seen once. Sequencing was done on a sample of peripheral blood or thyroid tissue (not recorded which). Receptors were obtained from a man younger than 30 with Graves' hyperthyroidism. Both conserved end residues are part of each CDR3. The D gene is left open where the match is weak. Rows may omit the clone size; those that give it use once, few, many or a size class.

TRBJ1-1	.	TRBV28	.	CASSLDWGGSGAFF
TRBJ1-5	.	TRBV24-1	.	CATSVGGDQPQHF
TRBJ2-3	.	TRBV5-4	many	CASSLAGLARTDTQYF
TRBJ1-1	.	TRBV5-1	.	CASSSRSPLNTEAFF
TRBJ2-2	.	TRBV7-6	.	CASRTTNTGELFF
TRBJ1-5	.	TRBV7-2	.	CASSLGGETQHF
TRBJ1-1	.	TRBV12-3/TRBV12-4	.	CASLPCKGLETEAFF
TRBJ1-2	TRBD1	TRBV7-9	.	CASGPRTGGSGHTF
TRBJ2-2	TRBD2	TRBV7-8	.	CASTLTGGQSTTGELFF
TRBJ2-5	TRBD2	TRBV7-8	few	CASSSPGRGQETQYF
TRBJ2-7	.	TRBV10-3	.	CAISESLGWGFYEQYF
TRBJ1-6	TRBD1	TRBV20-1	once	CSARPGGSPLHF
TRBJ2-7	.	TRBV12-3/TRBV12-4	.	CASSLAGRGYEQYF
TRBJ2-7	TRBD1	TRBV2	.	CASSYGTGKYYEQYF
TRBJ2-7	.	TRBV12-3/TRBV12-4	.	CASSFVRGTGELYF
TRBJ1-5	.	TRBV7-9	.	CASSLDGFQPQHF
TRBJ2-7	TRBD1	TRBV20-1	.	CSARDDRGYEQYF
TRBJ1-2	TRBD1	TRBV29-1	.	CSAPALTGDGGYTF
TRBJ2-5	TRBD1	TRBV7-9	.	CASSKSRGQETQYF
TRBJ1-5	.	TRBV12-3/TRBV12-4	.	CASSLGDGGGNQPQHF
TRBJ1-2	TRBD1	TRBV7-2	many	CASSLIAGTGTYGYTF
TRBJ1-5	TRBD1	TRBV9	.	CASSPGTGESSNQPQHF
TRBJ2-6	.	TRBV12-3/TRBV12-4	many	CASSFEANVLTF
TRBJ1-5	.	TRBV12-3/TRBV12-4	.	CASSLTSSGNQPQHF
TRBJ1-1	.	TRBV29-1	.	CSVEIGYTEAFF
TRBJ1-2	TRBD1	TRBV29-1	.	CSARGGTASYGYTF
TRBJ1-4	.	TRBV10-3	.	CATQVQGDEKLFF
TRBJ2-7	.	TRBV6-6	.	CASSSYLWDSYEQYF
TRBJ2-7	TRBD1	TRBV5-1	many	CASSLGRGRTYEQYF
TRBJ2-7	.	TRBV15	once	CATSRARRADEQYF
TRBJ1-2	.	TRBV2	.	CASSVSENGYTF
TRBJ1-2	TRBD1	TRBV6-6	.	CASSRLRDRVGLVYGYTF
TRBJ2-7	.	TRBV4-1	many	CASSQVGEYEQYF
TRBJ2-5	.	TRBV7-2	many	CASSSGLFETQYF
TRBJ2-7	TRBD2	TRBV7-2	.	CASSPGTSGYEQYF
TRBJ1-1	.	TRBV30	many	CAWRTRNMNTEAFF